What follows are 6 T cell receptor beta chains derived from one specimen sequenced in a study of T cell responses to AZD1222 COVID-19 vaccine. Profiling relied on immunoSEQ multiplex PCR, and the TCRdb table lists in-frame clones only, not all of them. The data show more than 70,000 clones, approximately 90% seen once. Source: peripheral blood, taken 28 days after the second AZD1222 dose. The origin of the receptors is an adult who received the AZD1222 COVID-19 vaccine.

Here the CDR3 DNA reads TGTGCCAGCAGCTTATTACCAGGGCTGCCAGAAAAACTGTTTTTT. The encoded protein is CASSLLPGLPEKLFF. This chain connects TRBV7-2 to TRBJ1-4; possibly TRBD1 for D (5 bases). This CDR3 is built from 15 residues. V shed 2 bases and J shed 8 bases, with 15 bases lying between them. CDR1 and CDR2 (germline): SGHTA, FQGNSA.

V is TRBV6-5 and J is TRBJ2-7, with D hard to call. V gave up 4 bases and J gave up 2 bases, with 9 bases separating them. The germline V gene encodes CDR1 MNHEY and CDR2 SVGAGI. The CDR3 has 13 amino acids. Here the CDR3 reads CASSSQVPYEQYF. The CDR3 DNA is TGTGCCAGCAGTTCGCAGGTTCCCTACGAGCAGTACTTC.

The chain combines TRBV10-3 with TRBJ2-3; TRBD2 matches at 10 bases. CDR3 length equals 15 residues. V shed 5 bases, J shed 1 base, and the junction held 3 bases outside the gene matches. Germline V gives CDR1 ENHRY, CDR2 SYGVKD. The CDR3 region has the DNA TGTGCCATCAGTTTCGGGACTAGCGGCACAGATACGCAGTATTTT. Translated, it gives CAISFGTSGTDTQYF.

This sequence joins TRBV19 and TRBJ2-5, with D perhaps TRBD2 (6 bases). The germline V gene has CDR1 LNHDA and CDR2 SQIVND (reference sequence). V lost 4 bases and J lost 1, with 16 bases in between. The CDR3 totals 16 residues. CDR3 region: CASSTPRRRGQETQYF. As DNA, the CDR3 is TGTGCCAGTAGTACCCCCCGGAGGCGGGGCCAAGAGACCCAGTACTTC.

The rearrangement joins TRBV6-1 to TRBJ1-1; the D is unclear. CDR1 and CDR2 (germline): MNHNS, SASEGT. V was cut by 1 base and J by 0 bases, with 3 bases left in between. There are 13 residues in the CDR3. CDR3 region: CASSEVMNTEAFF. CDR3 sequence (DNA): TGTGCCAGCAGTGAAGTTATGAACACTGAAGCTTTCTTT.

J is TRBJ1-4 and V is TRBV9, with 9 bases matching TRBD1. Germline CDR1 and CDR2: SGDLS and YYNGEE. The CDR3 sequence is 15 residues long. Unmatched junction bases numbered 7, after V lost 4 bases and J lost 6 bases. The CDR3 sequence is CASSLAGTGYEKLFF. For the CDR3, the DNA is TGTGCCAGCAGCCTAGCCGGGACAGGGTATGAAAAACTGTTTTTT.